The present TCR beta chain was sequenced within a study of T cells in Graves' hyperthyroidism and ophthalmopathy. From germline, CDR1 is ENHRY and CDR2 SYGVKD. The V gene lost 4 bases and the J gene lost 0 bases, with 13 bases spanning the gap. This CDR3 contains 15 residues. Study-wide results and caveats: A model of 13 V-J features distinguished ophthalmopathy from stable hyperthyroidism. Among clonotypes expanded in thyroid above 0.001, most were also found in blood.

This clonotype was seen a handful of times. Its antigen is unknown. The investigators amplified TCR beta CDR3 regions from RNA transcripts. An initial round of RT-PCR targeting the TCR CDR3 relied on the HTBI primer set. TCRdb independently ran MiXCR on the multiplex PCR reads; one entry per CDR3 protein. The sample consists of under 650,000 distinct CDR3 sequences, roughly 16% of them appearing once. The hyperthyroidism patients had all been newly diagnosed, and their disease duration was under 2 months. Their ages ranged from 18 to 65 years. Sequenced sample: blood. This receptor was taken from a woman in her twenties or thirties with Graves' hyperthyroidism. The chain recombines TRBV10-3 with TRBJ2-7; weak D call: TRBD2 (6 bases). The CDR3 spells CAISGRGGGSYEQYF. The CDR3 DNA reads as TGTGCCATCAGTGGGCGGGGTGGGGGCTCCTACGAGCAGTACTTC.